This is a list of T cell receptor beta chains from one sample in a study of cytotoxic CD8 clonotypes in ibrutinib-treated CLL. Assay used: immunoSEQ multiplex PCR; TCRdb lists only in-frame clones, some missing. This sample yields about 200,000 clones, of which about four fifths are seen a single time; over 10% belongs to the top ten. This specimen consisted of PBMCs, obtained after 12 months of ibrutinib treatment. These TCRs come from a human donor with chronic lymphocytic leukemia. The CDR3 runs from the conserved cysteine through the conserved F or W. The D gene is left open where the match is weak. Clone size is shown for a subset of rows, as once, few, many or a class of expanded clone.

D	V	J	size	CDR3	DNA
NA	TRBV5-4	TRBJ1-2	NA	CASSEKGRAGSGYTF	TGTGCCAGCAGCGAAAAAGGGAGGGCAGGGAGTGGCTACACCTTC
TRBD1	TRBV5-1	TRBJ2-4	NA	CASSVSGQGAGIQYF	TGCGCCAGCAGCGTCTCGGGACAGGGGGCTGGCATTCAGTACTTC
NA	TRBV13	TRBJ1-2	NA	CASSPEDANYGYTF	TGTGCCAGCAGCCCTGAGGACGCTAACTATGGCTACACCTTC
TRBD1	TRBV7-8	TRBJ2-5	NA	CASSLVDRGRETQYF	TGTGCCAGCAGCTTAGTCGACAGGGGACGCGAGACCCAGTACTTC
NA	TRBV20-1	TRBJ2-1	NA	CSASGYNEQFF	TGCAGTGCTAGCGGGTACAATGAGCAGTTCTTC
NA	TRBV10-3	TRBJ1-5	NA	CATGKDLNQPQHF	TGTGCCACCGGTAAGGACCTCAATCAGCCCCAGCATTTT
NA	TRBV9	TRBJ2-2	NA	CASSVSLSNTGELFF	TGTGCCAGCAGCGTAAGCCTCTCGAACACCGGGGAGCTGTTTTTT
NA	TRBV5-1	TRBJ2-7	NA	CASSLAGVYEQYF	TGCGCCAGCAGCTTGGCGGGGGTCTACGAGCAGTACTTC
NA	TRBV5-1	TRBJ2-3	NA	CASGLAAQTDTQYF	TGCGCCAGCGGCCTAGCAGCCCAAACAGATACGCAGTATTTT
TRBD2	TRBV2	TRBJ2-3	NA	CASSEGLAGQISTDTQYF	TGTGCCAGCAGCGAGGGACTAGCGGGGCAAATTAGCACAGATACGCAGTATTTT
TRBD1	TRBV5-1	TRBJ2-3	NA	CASSTGQGTDTQYF	TGCGCCAGCAGTACGGGACAGGGCACAGATACGCAGTATTTT
NA	TRBV29-1	TRBJ2-5	once	CSVERGATGGTQYF	TGCAGCGTTGAGAGGGGGGCCACAGGTGGGACCCAGTACTTC
TRBD2	TRBV6-5	TRBJ2-1	few	CASHWGLAGNNEQFF	TGTGCCAGCCATTGGGGACTAGCGGGAAACAATGAGCAGTTCTTC
NA	TRBV25-1	TRBJ2-1	NA	CASSEDRAAEQFF	TGTGCCAGCAGTGAAGACCGTGCCGCTGAGCAGTTCTTC
NA	TRBV6-1	TRBJ1-2	NA	CANRDPNLFHYGYTF	TGTGCCAATCGGGACCCCAATCTCTTTCACTATGGCTACACCTTC
NA	TRBV28	TRBJ2-3	few	CASHTQGILPDTQYF	TGTGCCAGCCATACCCAAGGGATTCTTCCAGATACGCAGTATTTT
TRBD1	TRBV5-1	TRBJ2-7	NA	CASSPTGVTYEQYF	TGCGCCAGCAGCCCGACAGGGGTCACCTACGAGCAGTACTTC
NA	TRBV2	TRBJ2-5	NA	CASTLEETQYF	TGTGCCAGCACCCTTGAGGAGACCCAGTACTTC
TRBD1	TRBV19	TRBJ1-5	NA	CATDRAGQPQHF	TGTGCCACCGACAGGGCCGGTCAGCCCCAGCATTTT
NA	TRBV29-1	TRBJ2-7	NA	CSVEHLREQYF	TGCAGCGTTGAACACCTTAGGGAGCAGTACTTC
TRBD1	TRBV5-1	TRBJ2-5	NA	CASSPGQGEGTQYF	TGCGCCAGCAGCCCCGGACAGGGGGAAGGGACCCAGTACTTC
NA	TRBV7-9	TRBJ2-2	NA	CASRVQLDLTGELFF	TGTGCCAGCAGGGTTCAGCTTGATCTGACCGGGGAGCTGTTTTTT
NA	TRBV19	TRBJ2-1	NA	CASRDSNNEQFF	TGTGCCAGTAGGGACAGCAACAATGAGCAGTTCTTC
TRBD2	TRBV19	TRBJ2-1	NA	CASSISGGTHEQFF	TGTGCCAGTAGTATAAGCGGGGGGACCCATGAGCAGTTCTTC
NA	TRBV5-1	TRBJ1-5	NA	CASSLEGSWNQPQHF	TGCGCCAGCAGCTTGGAAGGTTCGTGGAATCAGCCCCAGCATTTT
NA	TRBV7-7	TRBJ1-2	few	CASSLRIFYGYTF	TGTGCTAGCAGCTTGAGAATCTTCTATGGCTACACCTTC
NA	TRBV10-3	TRBJ2-3	NA	CAISEFPVGSRDTQYF	TGTGCCATCAGTGAGTTCCCAGTTGGGTCTAGGGATACGCAGTATTTT
NA	TRBV29-1	TRBJ1-2	many	CSVVVEGSYTF	TGCAGCGTTGTAGTTGAGGGGAGCTACACCTTC
NA	TRBV7-3	TRBJ1-2	many	CASSFLGGYGYTF	TGTGCCAGCAGCTTTCTCGGGGGGTATGGCTACACCTTC
TRBD2	TRBV6-1	TRBJ2-1	once	CASRLAGGSYNEQFF	TGTGCCAGCAGACTAGCGGGGGGCTCCTACAATGAGCAGTTCTTC
NA	TRBV18	TRBJ2-3	NA	CASSQDLYTDTQYF	TGTGCCAGCTCACAGGACCTCTACACAGATACGCAGTATTTT
TRBD2	TRBV29-1	TRBJ2-1	NA	CSVERLAGGNEQFF	TGCAGCGTTGAGAGGCTAGCGGGAGGCAATGAGCAGTTCTTC
NA	TRBV18	TRBJ2-7	NA	CASSQGGGYYEQYF	TGTGCCAGCTCACAGGGAGGTGGCTATTACGAGCAGTACTTC
NA	TRBV5-6	TRBJ1-2	NA	CASSLASGARGYTF	TGTGCCAGCAGCTTGGCCTCGGGGGCGCGGGGCTACACCTTC
NA	TRBV18	TRBJ1-5	NA	CASSRRRDQPQHF	TGTGCCAGCTCGAGACGGCGGGATCAGCCCCAGCATTTT
NA	TRBV6-7	TRBJ1-2	NA	CASSFPTGLYGYTF	TGTGCCAGCAGTTTCCCGACAGGACTTTATGGCTACACCTTC
NA	TRBV30	TRBJ2-7	NA	CAWSLRAAGHYEQYF	TGTGCCTGGAGCCTCCGGGCAGCGGGCCACTACGAGCAGTACTTC
NA	TRBV6-8	TRBJ1-6	NA	CASKGSNLKNSPLHF	TGTGCCAGCAAAGGGAGCAACCTCAAAAACTCACCCCTCCACTTT
NA	TRBV7-8	TRBJ2-6	NA	CASSLDGGWTGANVLTF	TGTGCCAGCAGTCTTGATGGGGGTTGGACCGGGGCCAACGTCCTGACTTTC
NA	TRBV7-9	TRBJ1-2	NA	CASSLMQWVNYGYTF	TGTGCCAGCAGCTTAATGCAGTGGGTTAACTATGGCTACACCTTC